A single T cell receptor (beta chain) is shown here with its context. As yet, its antigen is unknown. Primers included in the PCR were 60 Vbeta and 13 Jbeta primers. Sequencing used immunoSEQ multiplex PCR; TCRdb keeps in-frame clones, though not all of them. The sample includes fewer than 200,000 clones, about three quarters of them seen just once. Trimming cost V 4 bases and J 0 bases; bases outside gene matches: 7. This CDR3 is 16 amino acids long. CDR1 is LNHDA, CDR2 SQIVND, per germline (reference sequence). The sample originates from a study of cytomegalovirus exposure and HLA in healthy donors. Study-wide results and caveats: Researchers reported in a later analysis that common viral pathogens appeared linked to several top clusters. Being productive about 90% or about 30% of the time was typical of most TCR beta V segments in an earlier analysis. In a later analysis, V- and J-gene trimming of beta chains associated with a DCLRE1C missense variant, replicated independently. Later, an analysis showed that TCR beta chains associated with HLA were more clonally expanded than others that were equally common.

The receptor was isolated from a woman in her fifties or sixties in good health and CMV-seropositive. Sequenced input: PBMCs. The chain is built from TRBV19 and TRBJ2-7, with 9 positions matching TRBD1. The chain's CDR3 is CASSRSRDRVSYEQYF. The DNA for the CDR3 is TGTGCCAGTAGTAGATCTCGGGACAGGGTCTCCTACGAGCAGTACTTC. The variable domain in full, completed from reference TRBV19 and TRBJ2-7, reads DGGITQSPKYLFRKEGQNVTLSCEQNLNHDAMYWYRQDPGQGLRLIYYSQIVNDFQKGDIAEGYSVSREKKESFPLTVTSAQKNPTAFYLCASSRSRDRVSYEQYFGPGTRLTVT.